These 16 T cell receptor beta chains were sequenced from one sample in a study of T cell responses to AZD1222 COVID-19 vaccine. Some clones are missing from TCRdb's copy, which holds only in-frame ones; the method was immunoSEQ multiplex PCR. Of some 120,000 clones listed, more than 85% were seen once; the top ten hold approximately 2.5%. The starting material was peripheral blood, obtained on day 0 of AZD1222 vaccination. The source of these receptors is an adult in good health.

The chain carries TRBV27 and TRBJ1-5, with 9 positions matching TRBD1. J lost 5 bases, V lost 4 bases, and 3 bases had no gene match. The CDR3 is 14 amino acids. Per the germline V gene, CDR1 is MNHEY and CDR2 is SMNVEV (reference sequence). In nucleotides, the CDR3 is TGTGCCAGCAGTTCGGGACAGGGTTATCAGCCCCAGCATTTT. This codes for CASSSGQGYQPQHF.

The table lists this clone with a count of one. This chain joins TRBV7-9 and TRBJ2-1; TRBD2 is a possible D gene (5 bases). Germline-derived CDR1 and CDR2 are SEHNR and FQNEAQ (reference sequence). Trimming removed 1 base from V and 9 bases from J, with 7 bases in between. The CDR3 runs 12 residues. The chain's CDR3 is CASSLGAGEQFF. As DNA, the CDR3 is TGTGCCAGCAGCTTAGGGGCGGGTGAGCAGTTCTTC.

The rearrangement uses TRBV7-9 and TRBJ2-1; TRBD2 agrees at 7 bases. The CDR3 runs to 16 residues. Germline V gene lookup returns CDR1 SEHNR and CDR2 FQNEAQ (reference sequence). Trimming cost V 0 bases and J 2 bases; bases outside gene matches: 4. The CDR3 protein is CASSLAPLATYNEQFF. In DNA, the CDR3 is TGTGCCAGCAGCTTAGCCCCACTAGCGACCTACAATGAGCAGTTCTTC.

This CDR3 is CASSDKGIPGQYGYTF. In DNA form, the CDR3 reads TGTGCCAGTAGTGATAAGGGAATACCGGGACAATATGGCTACACCTTC. The chain combines TRBV19 with TRBJ1-2; tentatively, D is TRBD1 (6 bases). Deletions cut 5 bases from V and 5 bases from J, with 21 bases between. The length of the CDR3 is 16 residues. Per the germline V gene, CDR1 is LNHDA and CDR2 is SQIVND (reference sequence).

The gene calls are TRBV5-1 and TRBJ1-4; D is perhaps TRBD1 (5 bases). This CDR3 has 16 amino acids. Germline V gene sequence: CDR1 SGHRS, CDR2 YFSETQ. With 4 bases removed from V and 3 bases from J, the gap between germline ends came to 16 bases. The CDR3 protein is CASSAEGQGPNEKLFF. The DNA for the CDR3 is TGCGCCAGCAGCGCAGAGGGCCAGGGACCTAATGAAAAACTGTTTTTT.

CDR3 loop: CSVVSTYEQYF. The CDR3 DNA reads as TGCAGCGTTGTTTCGACCTACGAGCAGTACTTC. This chain uses TRBV29-1 with TRBJ2-7; D gene ambiguous. The ends were cut back, 4 bases at V and 2 bases at J, with 6 bases in the middle. CDR1 SQVTM and CDR2 ANQGSEA come from the germline V gene. There are 11 residues in the CDR3.

The chain has TRBV15 and TRBJ2-3; D is uncertain. Germline CDR1 and CDR2: LNHNV and YYDKDF (reference sequence). The CDR3 is made up of 16 amino acids. V lost 4 bases, J lost 2 bases, and 16 bases lay in between. The DNA for the CDR3 is TGTGCCACCAGCAACCGACTCACTCCCCCCACAGATACGCAGTATTTT. Translation gives CATSNRLTPPTDTQYF. The full variable domain, its missing parts supplied by reference TRBV15 and TRBJ2-3, is DAMVIQNPRYQVTQFGKPVTLSCSQTLNHNVMYWYQQKSSQAPKLLFHYYDKDFNNEADTPDNFQSRRPNTSFCFLDIRSPGLGDTAMYLCATSNRLTPPTDTQYFGPGTRLTVL.

This chain joins TRBV24-1 and TRBJ1-5; 7 bases are a match to TRBD1. Germline V gene data show CDR1 as KGHDR and CDR2 as SFDVKD. This CDR3 has 14 amino acids. V trimming: 4 bases; J trimming: 7 bases; junction bases outside the gene matches: 6. CDR3 sequence reads: CATSEGTVRQPQHF. The CDR3 region has the DNA TGTGCCACCAGTGAAGGGACAGTGCGCCAGCCCCAGCATTTT.

The chain uses TRBV5-8 and TRBJ2-1, with D perhaps matching TRBD2 (6 bases). V was cut by 3 bases and J by 7 bases, with 17 bases left in between. CDR1 and CDR2 (germline): SGHTS, YDEGEE. This CDR3 spans 15 amino acids. For the CDR3, the DNA is TGTGCCAGCAGCTCCCAAAGGACTATCTGGAATGAGCAGTTCTTC. Translated: CASSSQRTIWNEQFF.

The rearrangement links TRBV7-8 to TRBJ2-7; D uncertain. Germline V gene lookup returns CDR1 SGHVS and CDR2 FQNEAQ. This CDR3 has 13 residues. Trimming pared 1 base from V and 3 bases from J, leaving 7 bases between. The CDR3 spells CASSLGIFYEQYF. CDR3 nucleotides: TGTGCCAGCAGCTTAGGGATTTTCTACGAGCAGTACTTC.

The rearrangement joins TRBV20-1 to TRBJ2-1, with 7 bases that match TRBD2. The CDR3 is 10 amino acids. V lost 5 bases, J lost 14 bases, and 6 bases stayed unmatched. Germline V gene sequence: CDR1 DFQATT, CDR2 SNEGSKA (reference sequence). The CDR3 nucleotides read TGCAGTGCTGCCACAGCGGGGAAGTTCTTC. It translates to CSAATAGKFF.

The CDR3 here is CASEWGVGRGIYNEQFF. CDR3 DNA: TGTGCCAGCGAATGGGGCGTCGGGAGAGGTATCTACAATGAGCAGTTCTTC. The J gene is TRBJ2-1, the V gene TRBV2; possibly TRBD2 for D (6 bases). Germline values: CDR1 SNHLY, CDR2 FYNNEI. The CDR3 extends over 17 amino acids. Trimming removed 8 bases from V and 3 bases from J, with 23 bases in between.

The rearrangement links TRBV12-3 or TRBV12-4 to TRBJ2-6; D is undetermined. The length of the CDR3 is 13 residues. Trimming took 7 bases from V and 0 from J, leaving 4 bases between them. The CDR3 region has the DNA TGTGCCAGCATTGACTCTGGGGCCAACGTCCTGACTTTC. This gives the protein CASIDSGANVLTF.

The rearrangement joins TRBV10-2 to TRBJ2-1, with TRBD2 matching over 12 bases. Per the germline V gene, CDR1 is WSHSY and CDR2 is SAAADI. This CDR3 spans 18 amino acids. V shed 3 bases, J shed 6 bases, and the junction held 12 bases outside the gene matches. The DNA of the CDR3 is TGCGCCAGCAGTGACCTAGCGGGAGGGTATACCAGGTTCAATGAGCAGTTCTTC. This encodes CASSDLAGGYTRFNEQFF.

In this sample, this clone turned up once. A junction end diverges from the germline sequence, so it may reflect a read error. This rearrangement joins TRBV20-1 to TRBJ2-2; D is undetermined. CDR1 and CDR2 from the germline V gene are DFQATT and SNEGSKA (reference sequence). The CDR3 length is 11 residues. CDR3: CSATKTGELFF. The DNA of the CDR3 is TGCAGTGCTACGAAAACCGGGGAGCTGTTTTTT.

The gene calls are TRBV5-6 and TRBJ2-7; 10 bases are a match to TRBD1. The V segment lost 5 bases and the J segment 4 bases; nucleotides outside the gene matches: 18. This CDR3 has 18 amino acids. The V gene's germline CDR1 is SGHDT and CDR2 YYEEEE. CDR3 in DNA: TGTGCCAGCAGTCGAAATGGACAGGGGGTGGACCAGAGGTACGAGCAGTACTTC. Its protein product is CASSRNGQGVDQRYEQYF.